In its sample, the clone carrying this T cell receptor beta chain was seen many times. CDR1 and CDR2 (germline): MDHEN, SYDVKM. The CDR3 consists of 16 residues. Germline trimming cut 0 bases from V and 2 bases from J; bases unmatched to any gene: 6. This entry belongs to a study of T cell repertoires in cytomegalovirus infection. TCRdb processed the reads anew with MiXCR; each CDR3 protein has one entry. Here the sample spans 200,000 to 250,000 distinct CDR3 sequences, 22% being singletons. V and J are TRBV28 and TRBJ2-5; 7 bases align to TRBD1. Sequenced material: CD8+ T cells from PBMCs. This TCR was sampled from a human donor in good health (CMV status not recorded). Some clones in this sample may be carry-over from other donors' samples. The CDR3 loop reads CASSLWTGTAQETQYF. The CDR3 DNA reads TGTGCCAGCAGTTTATGGACCGGGACAGCGCAAGAGACCCAGTACTTC.